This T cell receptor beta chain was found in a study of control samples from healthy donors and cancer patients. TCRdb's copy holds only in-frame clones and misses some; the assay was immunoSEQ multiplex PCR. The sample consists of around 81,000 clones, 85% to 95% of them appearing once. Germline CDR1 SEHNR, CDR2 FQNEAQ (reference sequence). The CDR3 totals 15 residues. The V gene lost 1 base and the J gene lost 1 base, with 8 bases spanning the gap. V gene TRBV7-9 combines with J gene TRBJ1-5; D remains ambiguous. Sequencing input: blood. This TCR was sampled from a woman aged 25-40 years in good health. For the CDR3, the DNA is TGTGCCAGCAGCTTAGGAGGGTCGAGCAATCAGCCCCAGCATTTT. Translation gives CASSLGGSSNQPQHF.